This T cell receptor (beta chain) stems from a study of immune evolution from preneoplasia to lung adenocarcinoma. Repertoires were generated with immunoSEQ multiplex PCR, while TCRdb's copy carries only in-frame clones and drops some. The repertoire has around 15,000 clones, roughly 90% of them found once; the top ten carry roughly 2.6%. V was clipped by 5 bases and J by 5 bases; unmatched bases: 6. CDR1 and CDR2 (germline): WSHSY, SAAADI. This CDR3 is built from 15 residues. The clonotype originates from a person between 65 and 79 years old with invasive lung adenocarcinoma. The specimen sequenced was FFPE invasive lung adenocarcinoma tissue. The chain joins TRBV10-2 to TRBJ1-4, with 9 nucleotides matching TRBD1. This CDR3 reads CASSTPGQGNEKLFF. CDR3 DNA: TGCGCCAGCAGTACACCGGGACAGGGAAATGAAAAACTGTTTTTT.